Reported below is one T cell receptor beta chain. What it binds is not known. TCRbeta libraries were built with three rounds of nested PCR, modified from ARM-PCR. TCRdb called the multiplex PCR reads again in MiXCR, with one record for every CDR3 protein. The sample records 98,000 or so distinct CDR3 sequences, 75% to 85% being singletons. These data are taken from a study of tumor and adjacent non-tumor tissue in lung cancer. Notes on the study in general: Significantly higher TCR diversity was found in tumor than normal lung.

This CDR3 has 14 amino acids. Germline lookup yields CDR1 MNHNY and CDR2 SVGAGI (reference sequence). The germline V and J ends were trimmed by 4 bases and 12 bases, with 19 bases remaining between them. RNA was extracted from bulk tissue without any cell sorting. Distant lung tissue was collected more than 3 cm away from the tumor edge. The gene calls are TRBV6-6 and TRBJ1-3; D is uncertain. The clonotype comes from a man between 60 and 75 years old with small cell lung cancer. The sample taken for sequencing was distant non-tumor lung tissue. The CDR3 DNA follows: TGTGCCAGCAGTTTCCGCGACAAGGGATACAACATATATTTT. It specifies CASSFRDKGYNIYF.